This TCR beta chain stems from a study of vaccination and CD4 T cells after COVID-19. The study's findings and limits: In convalescent patients, a median around 85% of reactive clones appeared only post-vaccination.

Cultured CD4+ T-cell DNA underwent Oncomine TCR Beta short-read sequencing. A single record per CDR3 protein comes from TCRdb applying MiXCR to the PCR reads. Of around 25,000 distinct CDR3 sequences detected, 25% to 30% appear once; the ten largest clones hold roughly 7.1%. The time point is: late sampling 161 to 241 days after vaccination in three convalescent patients. Treatment noted: roughly ten-day PBMC culture with coronavirus spike peptide pools or control peptides (ViraFEST assay). Each well held roughly 2 million PBMCs in IL-2 (10 IU/ml) medium with roughly 11 ug/ml peptide pools. With 3 bases clipped from V and 6 bases from J, the junction kept 7 bases outside the gene matches. There are 16 residues in the CDR3. The V gene's germline CDR1 is MNHEY and CDR2 SVGAGI. Of note for this clonotype: Its antigen is unidentified.

The chain employs TRBV6-5 and TRBJ2-2, with 10 bases aligning to TRBD1. The clonotype comes from a human donor who had recovered from COVID-19. This sample comprised CD4+ T cells from blood, cultured in vitro, obtained about 7 months after SARS-CoV-2 vaccination. The CDR3 sequence is CASSYSPGQGSGELFF. The CDR3 DNA follows: TGTGCCAGCAGTTATTCTCCGGGACAGGGGTCCGGGGAGCTGTTTTTT.